These T cell receptor beta chains were read from a single sample in a study of shared clonotypes between healthy human individuals. Profiled with immunoSEQ multiplex PCR; TCRdb holds only in-frame clones, not every one. The data show 1.5 million to 2.5 million clones, with less than 95% seen just once and less than 1.5% held by the top ten. Sequenced: naive CD8+ T cells sorted from blood. Every receptor here comes from a young man in good health. Both conserved end residues are part of each CDR3. D genes are given only for firm matches. Only part of the rows carry a size: once, few, many, or a class if the clone is expanded.

NA	14	TRBV7-9	NA	TRBJ2-5	CASSSARVEETQYF	TGTGCCAGCAGCTCGGCCCGGGTGGAGGAGACCCAGTACTTC
TRBD2	17	TRBV9	many	TRBJ2-7	CASSVDGSGGAGDEQYF	TGTGCCAGCAGCGTAGACGGTAGCGGGGGGGCCGGCGACGAGCAGTACTTC
TRBD1	15	TRBV10-3	NA	TRBJ1-2	CAISDPPGTGYGYTF	TGTGCCATCAGTGACCCCCCCGGGACAGGCTATGGCTACACCTTC
NA	15	TRBV9	NA	TRBJ1-3	CASSVAGNWGNTIYF	TGTGCCAGCAGCGTAGCGGGGAACTGGGGAAACACCATATATTTT
NA	16	TRBV2	NA	TRBJ1-2	CASSGQGLSEPYGYTF	TGTGCCAGCAGTGGCCAGGGGCTCTCTGAGCCCTATGGCTACACCTTC
NA	13	TRBV5-1	NA	TRBJ2-7	CASSWGGSNEQYF	TGCGCCAGCAGCTGGGGGGGCTCAAACGAGCAGTACTTC
NA	12	TRBV5-4	NA	TRBJ2-1	CASSPGPVDQIF	TGTGCCAGCAGCCCCGGGCCGGTCGACCAGATCTTC
NA	15	TRBV30	NA	TRBJ1-4	CAWSTPGATNEKLFF	TGTGCCTGGTCGACCCCAGGGGCAACTAATGAAAAACTGTTTTTT
NA	14	TRBV6-6	NA	TRBJ1-1	CASSSRQMNTEAFF	TGTGCCAGCAGTTCGCGGCAGATGAACACTGAAGCTTTCTTT
TRBD1	19	TRBV4-1	NA	TRBJ1-1	CASSQAVGGRSLLNTEAFF	TGCGCCAGCAGCCAAGCCGTAGGGGGCAGGTCCCTTTTGAACACTGAAGCTTTCTTT
NA	14	TRBV9	NA	TRBJ2-3	CASSVGGNTDTQYF	TGTGCCAGCAGCGTAGGCGGGAACACAGATACGCAGTATTTT
TRBD1	16	TRBV5-4	NA	TRBJ2-1	CASSLGQGSSYNEQFF	TGTGCCAGCAGCTTGGGACAGGGAAGCTCCTACAATGAGCAGTTCTTC
NA	15	TRBV10-1	NA	TRBJ2-7	CASSEGSDYRDEQYF	TGCGCCAGCAGTGAGGGATCCGATTACAGGGACGAGCAGTACTTC
NA	12	TRBV6-5	NA	TRBJ2-2	CTSSYSVGELFF	TGTACCAGCAGTTACTCTGTTGGGGAGCTGTTTTTT
TRBD2	14	TRBV19	NA	TRBJ2-1	CASSLAGEYNEQFF	TGTGCCAGTAGCCTAGCGGGGGAGTACAATGAGCAGTTCTTC
NA	14	TRBV28	NA	TRBJ2-7	CASSFASPSYEQYF	TGTGCCAGCAGTTTTGCATCCCCCTCCTACGAGCAGTACTTC
NA	12	TRBV6-1	once	TRBJ2-7	CASSDWHYEQYF	TGTGCCAGCAGTGACTGGCACTACGAGCAGTACTTC
NA	15	TRBV5-1	NA	TRBJ2-1	CASRMWGSPDNEQFF	TGCGCCAGCAGGATGTGGGGGAGCCCTGACAATGAGCAGTTCTTC
NA	16	TRBV5-8	NA	TRBJ2-5	CASSRGPGVVRETQYF	TGTGCCAGCAGCAGAGGACCAGGGGTTGTTAGAGAGACCCAGTACTTC
TRBD1	14	TRBV4-1	once	TRBJ2-7	CASSQTDRGYEQYF	TGCGCCAGCAGCCAGACGGACAGGGGCTACGAGCAGTACTTC
NA	14	TRBV6-6	once	TRBJ1-2	CASRFQQGNYGYTF	TGTGCCAGCAGGTTCCAACAGGGAAACTATGGCTACACCTTC
NA	14	TRBV12-5	NA	TRBJ1-2	CASGLAEAAYGYTF	TGTGCTAGTGGTTTGGCGGAGGCCGCATATGGCTACACCTTC
TRBD2	13	TRBV4-3	NA	TRBJ2-7	CASSLGTSYEQYF	TGCGCCAGCAGCCTCGGGACTAGCTACGAGCAGTACTTC
TRBD1	16	TRBV7-9	NA	TRBJ1-4	CASSLALTGEEEKLFF	TGTGCCAGCAGCTTAGCGCTCACAGGGGAGGAGGAAAAACTGTTTTTT
NA	14	TRBV13	NA	TRBJ2-7	CASSLEGGPYEQYF	TGTGCCAGCAGCTTAGAAGGCGGCCCCTACGAGCAGTACTTC
NA	13	TRBV9	NA	TRBJ1-1	CASSVGGLAEAFF	TGTGCCAGCAGCGTTGGGGGGCTCGCTGAAGCTTTCTTT
NA	16	TRBV25-1	NA	TRBJ1-1	CASSAWGEGLNTEAFF	TGTGCCAGCAGTGCTTGGGGGGAGGGGTTGAACACTGAAGCTTTCTTT
NA	19	TRBV21-1	NA	TRBJ2-7	CASSNLQKGSGGGRYEQYF	TGTGCCAGCAGCAACCTCCAAAAGGGTTCAGGGGGCGGTCGCTACGAGCAGTACTTC
TRBD1	14	TRBV28	NA	TRBJ2-7	CASTVTGEQYEQYF	TGTGCCAGCACCGTGACAGGGGAACAGTACGAGCAGTACTTC
NA	12	TRBV11-2	NA	TRBJ2-7	CASSLSPYEQYF	TGTGCCAGCAGCTTAAGTCCTTACGAGCAGTACTTC
NA	12	TRBV7-9	few	TRBJ1-2	CASSLGPNGYTF	TGTGCCAGCAGCTTAGGGCCTAATGGCTACACCTTC
NA	17	TRBV9	NA	TRBJ2-6	CASSPSPTDAGANVLTF	TGTGCCAGCAGCCCTTCTCCGACAGACGCTGGGGCCAACGTCCTGACTTTC
NA	13	TRBV2	NA	TRBJ2-1	CASRGTPLHEQFF	TGTGCCAGCAGAGGGACCCCTCTCCATGAGCAGTTCTTC
NA	16	TRBV15	NA	TRBJ2-5	CATSRGYGQSVETQYF	TGTGCCACCAGCAGAGGCTACGGGCAGTCAGTGGAGACCCAGTACTTC
NA	14	TRBV27	NA	TRBJ1-5	CASSFQGGNQPQHF	TGTGCCAGCAGTTTCCAGGGTGGCAATCAGCCCCAGCATTTT
NA	16	TRBV5-1	NA	TRBJ2-2	CASSLADSVGTGELFF	TGCGCCAGCAGCTTGGCCGATAGCGTCGGCACCGGGGAGCTGTTTTTT
NA	11	TRBV10-2	few	TRBJ2-2	CASSEGGELFF	TGCGCCAGCAGTGAAGGCGGGGAGCTGTTTTTT
TRBD2	19	TRBV15	NA	TRBJ2-2	CATSRVPPASGRNTGELFF	TGTGCCACCAGCAGAGTACCCCCAGCTAGCGGGAGGAACACCGGGGAGCTGTTTTTT
NA	15	TRBV27	NA	TRBJ1-4	CASSSRPSIREKLFF	TGTGCCAGCAGTTCCCGACCGAGTATAAGGGAAAAACTGTTTTTT
NA	12	TRBV5-4	NA	TRBJ2-1	CASSLSSSEQFF	TGTGCCAGCAGTCTTTCATCCAGTGAGCAGTTCTTC
TRBD2	14	TRBV5-4	NA	TRBJ2-7	CASSPLAGAGEQYF	TGTGCCAGCAGCCCTCTAGCGGGAGCTGGGGAGCAGTACTTC
NA	13	TRBV6-5	once	TRBJ1-1	CASSYSAGTEAFF	TGTGCCAGCAGTTACTCAGCTGGGACTGAAGCTTTCTTT
TRBD1	15	TRBV7-8	NA	TRBJ2-7	CASSLGGQGVYEQYF	TGTGCCAGCAGCTTAGGCGGACAGGGTGTTTACGAGCAGTACTTC
NA	15	TRBV12-1	once	TRBJ2-5	CASSFVSDSQETQYF	TGTGCCAGCAGCTTTGTGTCGGACAGCCAAGAGACCCAGTACTTC
NA	15	TRBV4-3	once	TRBJ1-1	CASSQDRTGRGEAFF	TGCGCCAGCAGCCAAGATCGAACAGGGAGGGGAGAAGCTTTCTTT
NA	14	TRBV11-2	NA	TRBJ1-1	CASSLDKGNTEAFF	TGTGCCAGCAGCTTAGATAAGGGGAACACTGAAGCTTTCTTT
TRBD1	16	TRBV6-6	NA	TRBJ2-3	CASVIALTGGTDTQYF	TGTGCCAGCGTAATAGCCCTGACAGGGGGCACAGATACGCAGTATTTT
NA	15	TRBV5-8	NA	TRBJ1-3	CASSLLWVSGNTIYF	TGTGCCAGCAGCTTGCTCTGGGTGTCTGGAAACACCATATATTTT
NA	13	TRBV27	NA	TRBJ2-2	CASSFWETGELFF	TGTGCCAGCAGTTTCTGGGAGACCGGGGAGCTGTTTTTT
TRBD1	15	TRBV25-1	NA	TRBJ1-4	CASNNPDRANEKLFF	TGTGCCAGCAACAACCCAGACAGGGCTAATGAAAAACTGTTTTTT
NA	12	TRBV4-1	few	TRBJ1-6	CASSPYASPLHF	TGCGCCAGCAGCCCCTACGCATCACCCCTCCACTTT
NA	15	TRBV9	once	TRBJ2-3	CASSGLSSVLDTQYF	TGTGCCAGCAGCGGTTTGTCGTCGGTACTTGATACGCAGTATTTT
NA	14	TRBV7-9	NA	TRBJ2-1	CASSTLHPAHEQFF	TGTGCCAGCAGCACTTTACACCCCGCACATGAGCAGTTCTTC
NA	14	TRBV7-9	NA	TRBJ2-7	CASTIDGGGYEQYF	TGTGCCAGCACTATTGACGGGGGAGGCTACGAGCAGTACTTC
NA	13	TRBV9	NA	TRBJ2-5	CASSVDRSETQYF	TGTGCCAGCAGCGTAGACAGGAGCGAGACCCAGTACTTC
TRBD1	16	TRBV4-3	NA	TRBJ1-6	CASSQEGTGAGSPLHF	TGCGCCAGCAGCCAAGAGGGTACAGGGGCAGGGTCACCCCTCCACTTT
NA	14	TRBV2	NA	TRBJ2-3	CASSDPGYTDTQYF	TGTGCCAGCAGTGATCCTGGTTACACAGATACGCAGTATTTT
TRBD2	15	TRBV28	NA	TRBJ2-3	CASTLAGGPSDTQYF	TGTGCCAGCACCTTAGCGGGGGGGCCGTCAGATACGCAGTATTTT
TRBD2	15	TRBV27	NA	TRBJ2-1	CASSKTSGGYNEQFF	TGTGCCAGCAGTAAAACTAGCGGGGGGTACAATGAGCAGTTCTTC